A selection of T cell receptor beta chains follows, all from one sample in a study of T cells in Graves' hyperthyroidism and ophthalmopathy. TCRdb re-called the multiplex PCR reads with MiXCR, one entry per CDR3 protein. The sample consists of around 420,000 distinct CDR3 sequences, roughly an eighth of them appearing once. Material for sequencing was blood. Every receptor here comes from a woman aged 18-35 years with Graves' hyperthyroidism. Each CDR3 is given with its conserved first and last residue. D genes are given only for firm matches. Clone size is given for some rows only: seen once, a few or many times, or a class if the clone is expanded.

clone_size	d_call	j_call	v_call	cdr3_aa	cdr3_nt
few	NA	TRBJ1-2	TRBV7-9	CASSTTLKGYGYTF	TGTGCCAGCAGCACGACCTTGAAGGGCTATGGCTACACCTTC
many	NA	TRBJ1-1	TRBV13	CASSLGGSVNTEAFF	TGTGCCAGCAGCTTAGGGGGTTCCGTGAACACTGAAGCTTTCTTT
many	TRBD2	TRBJ2-7	TRBV7-2	CASSLDSGASYEQYF	TGTGCCAGCAGCTTGGATAGCGGGGCGAGTTACGAGCAGTACTTC
NA	TRBD1	TRBJ2-7	TRBV7-2	CASSPTGTGGVEQYF	TGTGCCAGCAGCCCTACTGGGACAGGGGGCGTCGAGCAGTACTTC
NA	NA	TRBJ1-1	TRBV9	CASSPLEAGNTEAFF	TGTGCCAGCAGCCCTCTCGAGGCGGGCAACACTGAAGCTTTCTTT
many	NA	TRBJ1-2	TRBV5-1	CASSPAGGHGYTF	TGCGCCAGCAGCCCGGCGGGGGGCCACGGCTACACCTTC
many	TRBD2	TRBJ2-2	TRBV10-1	CASSETSGSGVGELFF	TGCGCCAGCAGTGAGACTAGCGGGAGTGGAGTCGGGGAGCTGTTTTTT
NA	NA	TRBJ2-3	TRBV2	CASSFRTGVADTQYF	TGTGCCAGCTCGTTCCGGACGGGAGTCGCAGATACGCAGTATTTT
NA	NA	TRBJ2-1	TRBV20-1	CSAKLVDEQFF	TGCAGTGCTAAACTAGTCGATGAGCAGTTCTTC
NA	TRBD1	TRBJ2-3	TRBV4-3	CASSQGGTGVDTQYF	TGCGCCAGCAGCCAAGGGGGGACAGGGGTAGATACGCAGTATTTT
NA	NA	TRBJ2-7	TRBV30	CAWSVLGRASTYEQYF	TGTGCCTGGAGTGTACTGGGGAGAGCGTCAACCTACGAGCAGTACTTC
many	TRBD1	TRBJ2-4	TRBV7-3	CASSLDGQVNIQYF	TGTGCCAGCAGCCTGGATGGACAGGTGAACATTCAGTACTTC
NA	TRBD2	TRBJ2-2	TRBV20-1	CSASIAGGWDPGELFF	TGCAGTGCTAGTATTGCGGGAGGATGGGACCCCGGGGAGCTGTTTTTT
many	TRBD2	TRBJ2-5	TRBV12-5	CASGLGATSGSATQYF	TGTGCTAGTGGTTTGGGCGCAACTAGCGGCTCCGCGACCCAGTACTTC
NA	TRBD2	TRBJ2-3	TRBV24-1	CATSETGLAGDHTQYF	TGTGCCACCAGTGAGACTGGACTAGCGGGAGATCATACGCAGTATTTT
NA	TRBD1	TRBJ1-2	TRBV5-5	CASSHLWGTDKYGYTF	TGTGCCAGCAGCCATCTTTGGGGGACAGACAAATATGGCTACACCTTC
many	TRBD1	TRBJ1-2	TRBV2	CASSEWQGADGYTF	TGTGCCAGCAGTGAGTGGCAGGGGGCTGACGGCTACACCTTC
NA	NA	TRBJ1-4	TRBV7-8	CASSSGLSNEKLFF	TGTGCCAGCAGCTCAGGTCTCTCCAATGAAAAACTGTTTTTT
few	TRBD1	TRBJ1-1	TRBV6-1	CASSLTGDEDTEAFF	TGTGCCAGCAGCTTGACAGGGGACGAAGACACTGAAGCTTTCTTT
many	NA	TRBJ1-5	TRBV28	CASSLSGQPQHF	TGTGCCAGCAGTTTATCGGGTCAGCCCCAGCATTTT
many	TRBD2	TRBJ2-3	TRBV11-2	CASSRTGSSGRDTQYF	TGTGCCAGCAGCCGAACCGGGTCTAGCGGGAGGGATACGCAGTATTTT
many	TRBD2	TRBJ2-1	TRBV12-3/TRBV12-4	CASTPFIAGGYNEQFF	TGTGCCAGCACTCCCTTCATAGCGGGAGGCTACAATGAGCAGTTCTTC
many	NA	TRBJ1-6	TRBV7-2	CASSLVYRDSPLHF	TGTGCCAGCAGCTTAGTATACAGGGATTCACCCCTCCACTTT
once	TRBD2	TRBJ2-2	TRBV19	CASRISGYTGELFF	TGTGCCAGTAGGATTAGCGGGTACACCGGGGAGCTGTTTTTT
NA	NA	TRBJ2-5	TRBV4-3	CASSTNRDGQTQYF	TGCGCCAGCAGCACTAACAGGGATGGTCAGACCCAGTACTTC
NA	NA	TRBJ2-7	TRBV28	CASSFGPGTYEQYF	TGTGCCAGCAGTTTCGGGCCGGGGACCTACGAGCAGTACTTC
many	NA	TRBJ1-1	TRBV30	CASKQGGNTEAFF	TGTGCCTCAAAACAGGGTGGGAACACTGAAGCTTTCTTT
many	TRBD2	TRBJ2-2	TRBV12-3/TRBV12-4	CASTAGVGLSGELFF	TGTGCCAGCACCGCGGGAGTGGGGTTATCCGGGGAGCTGTTTTTT
NA	TRBD2	TRBJ2-2	TRBV28	CASSLSRGLAGGHTGELFF	TGTGCCAGCAGTTTATCGCGGGGACTAGCGGGAGGACACACCGGGGAGCTGTTTTTT
once	TRBD2	TRBJ2-3	TRBV12-3/TRBV12-4	CASSGTSGTPPDTQYF	TGTGCCAGCAGCGGGACTAGCGGCACCCCCCCAGATACGCAGTATTTT
NA	NA	TRBJ2-1	TRBV20-1	CSAPQPLRDPYNEQFF	TGCAGTGCTCCCCAGCCACTTCGGGACCCCTACAATGAGCAGTTCTTC
many	NA	TRBJ2-3	TRBV12-3/TRBV12-4	CASSPLEGFRGDTQYF	TGTGCCAGCAGTCCTCTAGAAGGGTTTAGAGGGGATACGCAGTATTTT
many	NA	TRBJ1-1	TRBV2	CASRDIRVGWTEAFF	TGTGCCAGCAGGGATATCAGGGTAGGATGGACTGAAGCTTTCTTT
many	NA	TRBJ2-7	TRBV10-1	CASSELQGNEQYF	TGCGCCAGCAGTGAGTTACAGGGCAACGAGCAGTACTTC
many	NA	TRBJ1-1	TRBV6-1	CASSSDETMNTEAFF	TGTGCCAGCAGTTCGGACGAGACAATGAACACTGAAGCTTTCTTT
NA	NA	TRBJ2-1	TRBV20-1	CSARDLRARSYNEQFF	TGCAGTGCTAGAGATCTGCGGGCCCGCTCCTACAATGAGCAGTTCTTC
NA	TRBD2	TRBJ2-1	TRBV6-2/TRBV6-3	CASSYEGLAGGPTNEQFF	TGTGCCAGCAGTTACGAAGGACTAGCGGGAGGGCCGACCAATGAGCAGTTCTTC
NA	TRBD2	TRBJ2-5	TRBV6-1	CASSTLGGKQETQYF	TGTGCCAGCAGTACCCTGGGGGGGAAACAAGAGACCCAGTACTTC
few	NA	TRBJ1-6	TRBV20-1	CSAGTPEPGSPLHF	TGCAGTGCGGGGACCCCGGAGCCGGGATCACCCCTCCACTTT
NA	TRBD2	TRBJ2-5	TRBV5-1	CASSPKLAGHMIYQETQYF	TGCGCCAGCAGCCCGAAGCTAGCGGGACATATGATTTACCAAGAGACCCAGTACTTC
many	NA	TRBJ2-7	TRBV7-9	CASSSRQGPSSYEQYF	TGTGCCAGCAGCTCTCGACAAGGCCCCAGCTCCTACGAGCAGTACTTC
few	NA	TRBJ2-1	TRBV3-1	CASSQGARRLFF	TGTGCCAGCAGCCAAGGTGCTCGGAGGCTGTTCTTC
few	TRBD2	TRBJ2-2	TRBV20-1	CSATAGVSHGELFF	TGCAGTGCTACGGCGGGAGTTTCCCACGGGGAGCTGTTTTTT
few	NA	TRBJ1-5	TRBV20-1	CSASGRNSNQPQHF	TGCAGTGCTAGTGGACGGAATAGCAATCAGCCCCAGCATTTT
many	NA	TRBJ1-5	TRBV7-8	CASSPSGVIGGAQPQHF	TGTGCCAGCAGCCCCTCGGGAGTTATTGGGGGAGCACAGCCCCAGCATTTT
NA	NA	TRBJ1-2	TRBV7-2	CASSPTAGTYGYTF	TGTGCCAGCAGCCCAACGGCCGGGACCTATGGCTACACCTTC
many	NA	TRBJ2-1	TRBV11-3	CASSLDARRLNISYNEQFF	TGTGCCAGCAGCTTAGATGCAAGGAGACTCAACATCTCCTACAATGAGCAGTTCTTC
many	NA	TRBJ2-1	TRBV12-5	CASARGELSYNEQFF	TGTGCTAGTGCCCGGGGAGAGTTGAGCTACAATGAGCAGTTCTTC
many	TRBD2	TRBJ2-7	TRBV11-2	CASSLVSPSGSHEQYF	TGTGCCAGCAGCTTAGTTTCACCTAGCGGGTCCCACGAGCAGTACTTC